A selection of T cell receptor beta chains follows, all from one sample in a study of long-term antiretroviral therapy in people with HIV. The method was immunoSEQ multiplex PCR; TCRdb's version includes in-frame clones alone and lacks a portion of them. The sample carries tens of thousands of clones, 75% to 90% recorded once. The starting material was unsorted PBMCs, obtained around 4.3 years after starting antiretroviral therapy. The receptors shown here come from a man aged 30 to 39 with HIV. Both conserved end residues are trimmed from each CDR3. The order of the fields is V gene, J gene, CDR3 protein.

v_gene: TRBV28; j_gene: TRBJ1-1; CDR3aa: ASSYSSLRAF
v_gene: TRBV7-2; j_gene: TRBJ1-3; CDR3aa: ASSPRQADQRNTIY
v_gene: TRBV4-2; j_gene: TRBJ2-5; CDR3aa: ASSQDGSGSGFETQY
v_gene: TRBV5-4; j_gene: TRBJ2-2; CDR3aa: ASSMDRGSNTGELF
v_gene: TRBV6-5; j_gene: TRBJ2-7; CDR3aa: ASSYSRTRGSYEQY
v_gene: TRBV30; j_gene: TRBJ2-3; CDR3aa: AWSVEPSTDTQY
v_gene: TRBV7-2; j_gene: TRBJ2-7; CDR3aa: ASSLRRDTTYEQY
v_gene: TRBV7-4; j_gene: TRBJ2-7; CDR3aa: ATTGGSYEQY
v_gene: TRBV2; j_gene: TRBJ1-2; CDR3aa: ASSSRDRAFYGYT
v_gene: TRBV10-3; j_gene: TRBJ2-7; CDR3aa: AISERDYLKPYEQY
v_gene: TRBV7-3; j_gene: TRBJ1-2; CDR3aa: ASSSFDLLSGYT
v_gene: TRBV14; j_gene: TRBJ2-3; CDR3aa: ASSHSLGVGPDTQY
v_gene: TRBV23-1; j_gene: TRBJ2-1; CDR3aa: ASSQSEGPRGVGLYEQF
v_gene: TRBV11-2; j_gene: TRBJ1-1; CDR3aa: ASSFASLNTEAF
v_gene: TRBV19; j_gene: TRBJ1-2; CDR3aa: ASSGGGGGGRYT
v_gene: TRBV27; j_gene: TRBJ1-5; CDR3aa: ASSPWTGETQPQH
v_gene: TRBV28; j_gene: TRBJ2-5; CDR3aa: ASSRGRGETQY
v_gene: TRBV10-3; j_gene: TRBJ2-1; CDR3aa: AIRGTSGYNEQF
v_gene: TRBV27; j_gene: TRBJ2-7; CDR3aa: ASSPWDRRYEQY
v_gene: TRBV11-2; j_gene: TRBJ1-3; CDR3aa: ASSLTFLSGNTIY
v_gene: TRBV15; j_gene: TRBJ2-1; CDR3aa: ATSRDPQVWNEQF
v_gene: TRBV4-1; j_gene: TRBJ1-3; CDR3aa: ASSQDGTGGPGNTIY
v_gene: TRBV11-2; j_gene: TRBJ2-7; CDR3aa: ASTLLAGGIYEQY
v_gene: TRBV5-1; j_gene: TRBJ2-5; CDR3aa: ASSLLWIQETQY
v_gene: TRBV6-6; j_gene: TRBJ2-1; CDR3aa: ATMSRDQVGEQF
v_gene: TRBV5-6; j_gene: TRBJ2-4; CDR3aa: ASSEPGGAKNIQY
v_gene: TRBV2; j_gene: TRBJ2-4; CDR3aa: ASSIGLVGARTKNIQY
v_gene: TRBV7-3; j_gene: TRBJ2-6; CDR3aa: ASSLRRAGDSGANVLT
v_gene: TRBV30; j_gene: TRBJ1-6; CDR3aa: AWSVRPQGSPLH
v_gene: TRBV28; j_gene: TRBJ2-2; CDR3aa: ANQDARSGGELF
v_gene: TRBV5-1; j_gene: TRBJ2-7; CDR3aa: ASGGGGVVYEQY
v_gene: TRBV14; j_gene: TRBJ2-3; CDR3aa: ASSLTSGGGTDTQY
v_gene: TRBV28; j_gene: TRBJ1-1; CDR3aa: ASSLGGGTEAF
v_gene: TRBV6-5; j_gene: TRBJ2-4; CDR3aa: ASSLYREIKNIQY
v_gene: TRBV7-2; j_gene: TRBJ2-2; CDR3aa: ASSLILANTGELF
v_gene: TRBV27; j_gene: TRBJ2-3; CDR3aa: ASSFSLAGGTDTQY
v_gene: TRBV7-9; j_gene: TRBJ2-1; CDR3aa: ASSLDRAGGRF
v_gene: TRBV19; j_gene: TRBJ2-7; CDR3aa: ASTSRPGNYEQY
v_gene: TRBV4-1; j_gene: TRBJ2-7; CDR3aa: ASSHADGGRRSYEQY
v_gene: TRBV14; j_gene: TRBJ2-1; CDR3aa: ASSYDPAGTRYNEQF
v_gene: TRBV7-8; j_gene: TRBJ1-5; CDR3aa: ASSLAQGVKGNQPQH
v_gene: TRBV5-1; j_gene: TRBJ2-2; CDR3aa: ASTYLGQNTGELF
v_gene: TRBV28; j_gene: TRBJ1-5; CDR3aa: ASSLFGGNQPQH
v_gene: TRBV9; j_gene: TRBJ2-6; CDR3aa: ASSVGDSGANVLT
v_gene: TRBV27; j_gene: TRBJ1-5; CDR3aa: ASSPNGGYQPQH
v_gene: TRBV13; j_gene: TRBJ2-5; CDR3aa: ASSFTGGRGETQY
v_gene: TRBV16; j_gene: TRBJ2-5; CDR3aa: ASSQLREETQY
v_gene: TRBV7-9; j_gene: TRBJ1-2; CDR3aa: ASSSLSTNYGYT
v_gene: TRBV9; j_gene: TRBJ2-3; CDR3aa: ASSPWDRSTDTQY
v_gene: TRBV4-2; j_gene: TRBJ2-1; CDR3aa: ASSQEGGSSYNEQF
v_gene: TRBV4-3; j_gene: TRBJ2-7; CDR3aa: ASSQGTSGRIEQY
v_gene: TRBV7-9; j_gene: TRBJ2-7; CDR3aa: ASSSFPYRSEQY
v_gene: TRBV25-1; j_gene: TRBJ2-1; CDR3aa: ASSRAGFDNEQF
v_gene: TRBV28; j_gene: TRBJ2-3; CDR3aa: ASSSDRDTQY
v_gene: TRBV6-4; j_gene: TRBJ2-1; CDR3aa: ASGLSREPCNEQF
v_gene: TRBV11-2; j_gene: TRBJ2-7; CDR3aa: ASSLMGDGTYEQY
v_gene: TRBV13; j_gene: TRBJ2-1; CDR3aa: ASSLTGEQF